These T cell receptor beta chains were read from a single sample in a study of blood T cell repertoires in COVID-19. This table comes from immunoSEQ multiplex PCR, and its TCRdb copy is limited to in-frame clones, with some not included. In the table there are approximately 97,000 clones, just over 85% of which are singletons. The sample consisted of peripheral blood. These receptors were obtained from a man aged 50-59 years with COVID-19, enrolled during active disease. Both conserved end residues are part of each CDR3. A D gene is named only where the DNA matches it firmly. Only some rows state a clone size, as once, few, many or a class for expanded clones.

>TRBV24-1|TRBJ1-5|-|-
CAAGGQGGQPQHF
TGTGCCGCCGGGGGGCAGGGCGGACAGCCCCAGCATTTT
>TRBV10-3|TRBJ2-2|-|TRBD2
CAISDSGTSGGKNTGELFF
TGTGCCATCAGTGACTCCGGGACTAGCGGGGGGAAAAACACCGGGGAGCTGTTTTTT
>TRBV18|TRBJ1-4|-|TRBD1
CASSHDTGVQNEKLFF
TGTGCCAGCTCACACGACACAGGGGTCCAGAATGAAAAACTGTTTTTT
>TRBV7-8|TRBJ2-2|-|TRBD1
CASSVRDSNTGELFF
TGTGCCAGCAGCGTTCGGGACAGCAACACCGGGGAGCTGTTTTTT
>TRBV10-3|TRBJ1-4|-|-
CAIRTHSNEKLFF
TGTGCCATCAGGACCCACAGTAATGAAAAACTGTTTTTT
>TRBV3-1/TRBV3-2|TRBJ1-5|-|-
CASSQDTTAQPQHF
TGTGCCAGCAGCCAAGATACGACAGCTCAGCCCCAGCATTTT
>TRBV7-3|TRBJ1-3|-|-
CASSPPTGRSGNTIYF
TGTGCCAGCAGCCCCCCGACAGGTCGGTCTGGAAACACCATATATTTT
>TRBV11-2|TRBJ2-1|few|TRBD1
CASSQIRDRALVF
TGTGCCAGCAGCCAGATCCGGGACAGGGCCCTGGTCTTC
>TRBV19|TRBJ1-5|once|-
CASSTHSNQPQHF
TGTGCCAGTAGTACCCACTCAAATCAGCCCCAGCATTTT
>TRBV9|TRBJ2-2|-|-
CASSPRDSGSGELFF
TGTGCCAGCAGCCCACGGGACAGCGGGTCCGGGGAGCTGTTTTTT
>TRBV28|TRBJ1-5|-|-
CASSSTPYSNQPQHF
TGTGCCAGCAGTTCGACACCGTATAGCAATCAGCCCCAGCATTTT
>TRBV4-3|TRBJ2-2|-|TRBD1
CASSQGVRGPGELFF
TGCGCCAGCAGCCAAGGCGTCAGGGGGCCCGGGGAGCTGTTTTTT
>TRBV18|TRBJ1-2|-|TRBD1
CASSLGQGVGYTF
TGTGCCAGCTCACTTGGACAGGGGGTTGGCTACACCTTC
>TRBV19|TRBJ2-2|-|-
CASKGVTGNTGELFF
TGTGCCAGTAAGGGGGTGACAGGGAACACCGGGGAGCTGTTTTTT
>TRBV7-8|TRBJ1-4|-|-
CASSGGMGGEKLFF
TGTGCCAGCAGCGGCGGGATGGGGGGTGAAAAACTGTTTTTT
>TRBV6-2/TRBV6-3|TRBJ2-2|once|-
CASSAGYGTGELFF
TGTGCCAGCAGTGCGGGGTACGGCACCGGGGAGCTGTTTTTT
>TRBV2|TRBJ2-4|-|-
CASREVLLAKNIQYF
TGTGCCAGCAGGGAAGTGTTACTAGCCAAAAACATTCAGTACTTC
>TRBV7-3|TRBJ1-1|-|-
CASSQGGWDTEAFF
TGTGCCAGCAGCCAAGGAGGTTGGGACACTGAAGCTTTCTTT
>TRBV5-1|TRBJ2-5|-|TRBD2
CASRDVGLAEETQYF
TGCGCCAGCAGGGACGTGGGACTAGCCGAAGAGACCCAGTACTTC
>TRBV7-3|TRBJ1-2|-|TRBD1
CASSLTGVGGYTF
TGTGCCAGCAGCTTGACAGGGGTGGGTGGCTACACCTTC
>TRBV18|TRBJ1-5|-|TRBD1
CASSLDRTGSQPQHF
TGTGCCAGCTCTCTCGACAGGACAGGGTCCCAGCCCCAGCATTTT
>TRBV5-4|TRBJ1-1|-|-
CASSLLTGANEAFF
TGTGCCAGCAGCCTGCTTACAGGTGCTAATGAAGCTTTCTTT
>TRBV28|TRBJ2-7|-|TRBD1
CASSPGTGTYEQYF
TGTGCCAGCAGTCCCGGGACAGGAACCTACGAGCAGTACTTC
>TRBV2|TRBJ2-7|-|TRBD2
CASRGGPYEQYF
TGTGCCAGCCGGGGGGGGCCTTACGAGCAGTACTTC
>TRBV5-5|TRBJ2-1|-|TRBD2
CASSPRGGSSYNEQFF
TGTGCCAGCAGCCCCCGCGGGGGTAGCTCCTACAATGAGCAGTTCTTC
>TRBV5-1|TRBJ2-3|-|TRBD2
CASSLMFAGGTDTQYF
TGCGCCAGCAGCTTGATGTTCGCGGGGGGCACAGATACGCAGTATTTT
>TRBV5-1|TRBJ1-6|-|TRBD1
CASSLASGQGVSPLHF
TGCGCCAGCAGCTTGGCATCCGGACAGGGGGTTTCACCCCTCCACTTT
>TRBV7-2|TRBJ2-7|-|TRBD2
CASSPRFSGGVSYEQYF
TGTGCCAGCAGCCCTAGGTTTTCGGGGGGGGTCTCCTACGAGCAGTACTTC
>TRBV9|TRBJ1-4|-|-
CASSVAGGRGEKLFF
TGTGCCAGCAGCGTAGCGGGGGGGCGCGGTGAAAAACTGTTTTTT
>TRBV27|TRBJ1-2|-|-
CASTSSGGGYTF
TGTGCCAGCACCTCGTCGGGGGGGGGCTACACCTTC
>TRBV6-5|TRBJ2-7|-|TRBD1
CASSPRTGTYEQYF
TGTGCCAGCAGTCCTCGGACAGGGACCTACGAGCAGTACTTC
>TRBV7-9|TRBJ2-7|-|-
CASSLEISRAYEQYF
TGTGCCAGCAGCTTAGAGATTAGCAGGGCCTACGAGCAGTACTTC
>TRBV2|TRBJ1-3|-|-
CASSLQGGFSGNTIYF
TGTGCCAGCAGCTTACAGGGTGGATTCTCTGGAAACACCATATATTTT
>TRBV30|TRBJ2-1|-|-
CAWTPLRVSTPNEQFF
TGTGCCTGGACACCCCTACGGGTCTCAACCCCCAATGAGCAGTTCTTC
>TRBV28|TRBJ2-5|-|-
CASSFGGRETQYF
TGTGCCAGCAGTTTCGGGGGTAGGGAGACCCAGTACTTC
>TRBV7-9|TRBJ1-1|-|-
CASSYEAGRAFF
TGTGCCAGCAGCTATGAGGCAGGGCGGGCTTTCTTT
>TRBV7-9|TRBJ1-2|few|TRBD1
CASSFGQGDGYTF
TGTGCCAGCAGCTTTGGCCAGGGGGATGGCTACACCTTC
>TRBV5-4|TRBJ2-3|-|-
CASTKKDGGDTQYF
TGTGCCAGCACCAAAAAGGACGGAGGGGATACGCAGTATTTT
>TRBV5-1|TRBJ1-6|-|-
CASSLGGLTYNSPLHF
TGCGCCAGCAGCTTGGGGGGGCTAACCTATAATTCACCCCTCCACTTT
>TRBV6-5|TRBJ2-1|-|-
CASSYSSTEGEQFF
TGTGCCAGCAGTTACTCGAGTACCGAGGGTGAGCAGTTCTTC
>TRBV4-1|TRBJ2-5|-|TRBD2
CASSRGLAVQETQYF
TGCGCCAGCAGCCGGGGACTAGCGGTGCAAGAGACCCAGTACTTC
>TRBV6-6|TRBJ2-7|-|TRBD1
CASSYHPTGGWEQYF
TGTGCCAGCAGTTACCATCCGACAGGGGGGTGGGAGCAGTACTTC
>TRBV5-4|TRBJ2-2|-|TRBD1
CASSLGDRVPGELFF
TGTGCCAGCAGCTTGGGGGACAGGGTTCCCGGGGAGCTGTTTTTT
>TRBV10-2|TRBJ2-2|-|TRBD1
CASRGTGEATGELFF
TGCGCCAGCAGAGGGACAGGGGAGGCCACCGGGGAGCTGTTTTTT
>TRBV30|TRBJ1-3|-|-
CAWSGLVASGNTIYF
TGTGCCTGGAGTGGGCTGGTGGCCTCTGGAAACACCATATATTTT
>TRBV10-3|TRBJ2-7|-|TRBD2
CAISEPLAGGNEQYF
TGTGCCATCAGTGAGCCACTAGCGGGGGGGAACGAGCAGTACTTC